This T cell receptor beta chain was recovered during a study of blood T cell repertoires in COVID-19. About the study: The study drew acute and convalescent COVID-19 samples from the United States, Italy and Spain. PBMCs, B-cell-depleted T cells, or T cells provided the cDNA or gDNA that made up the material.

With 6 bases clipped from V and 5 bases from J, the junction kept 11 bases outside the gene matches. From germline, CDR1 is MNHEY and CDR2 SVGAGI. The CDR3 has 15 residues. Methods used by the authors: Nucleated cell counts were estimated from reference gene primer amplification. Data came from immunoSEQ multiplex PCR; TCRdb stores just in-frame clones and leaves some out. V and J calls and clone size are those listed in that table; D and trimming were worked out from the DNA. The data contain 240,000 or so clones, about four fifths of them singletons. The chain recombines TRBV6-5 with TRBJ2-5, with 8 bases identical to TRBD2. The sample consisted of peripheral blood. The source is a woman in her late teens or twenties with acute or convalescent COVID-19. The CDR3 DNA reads TGTGCCAGCAGGTACCGACCGGGACTAGGGGAGACCCAGTACTTC. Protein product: CASRYRPGLGETQYF.